What follows are 5 T cell receptor beta chains derived from one specimen sequenced in a study of T-cell memory formation after mild COVID-19. TCRdb fed the 5' RACE reads into MiXCR, producing one record per CDR3 protein. The table has 360,000 or so distinct CDR3 sequences, 25% to 30% seen once. The sequencing input was PBMCs or a T cell subset sorted from them (not recorded which). These receptors came from an adult woman who had mild COVID-19 (a few samples of this study predate the infection). Cell type and time point are not known.

V is TRBV10-2 and J is TRBJ1-6, with D tentatively TRBD1 (6 bases). V gave up 6 bases and J gave up 5 bases, with 17 bases separating them. Germline CDR1 reads WSHSY; CDR2 reads SAAADI. The CDR3 extends over 16 amino acids. The CDR3 is CASSPIRGVDNSPLHF. The CDR3 region has the DNA TGCGCCAGCAGCCCGATCAGGGGTGTAGATAATTCACCCCTCCACTTT.

This clonotype was recorded a few times. The chain carries TRBV6-5 and TRBJ2-7, with 12 nucleotides matching TRBD2. The germline gives CDR1 MNHEY, CDR2 SVGAGI. V dropped 5 bases and J dropped 2; count of bases not matched to a gene: 1. CDR3 length: 14 amino acids. CDR3 sequence reads: CASSTSGGPYEQYF. The CDR3 nucleotides are TGTGCCAGCAGTACTAGCGGGGGGCCCTACGAGCAGTACTTC.

CDR3: CASSSSYLAKNIQYF. The DNA of the CDR3 is TGTGCCAGCAGCTCCTCATATTTAGCCAAAAACATTCAGTACTTC. The chain has TRBV13 and TRBJ2-4, with unresolved D. The V and J ends lost 4 bases and 0 bases respectively, with 10 bases between them. The CDR3 length is 15 residues. Germline V gives CDR1 PRHDT, CDR2 FYEKMQ (reference sequence).

This clonotype was counted between two and nine times. This chain joins TRBV7-3 and TRBJ2-1, with 7 bases matching TRBD2. The germline V gene has CDR1 SGHTA and CDR2 FQGTGA. Losses at the gene ends were 0 bases for V and 3 bases for J; bases not matched to a gene: 2. This CDR3 is built from 15 residues. CDR3 coding DNA: TGTGCCAGCAGCTTAACCAGCGGGAACTACAATGAGCAGTTCTTC. Its protein product is CASSLTSGNYNEQFF.

V and J are TRBV23-1 and TRBJ1-1, with 8 bases matching TRBD1. TRBV23-1 is recorded as an ORF, its role being uncertain. The CDR3 loop spans 13 amino acids. V lost 2 bases to trimming and J lost 8 bases; unmatched junction nucleotides: 4. CDR3 protein: CASSQGRDREAFF. The DNA for the CDR3 is TGCGCCAGCAGTCAAGGAAGGGACAGGGAAGCTTTCTTT.